A single sample gave rise to the 15 T cell receptor beta chains below, sequenced in a study of T-cell reconstitution after alpha-beta-depleted transplantation in children. TCRbeta library preparation incorporated unique molecular identifiers. TCRdb analysed the PCR reads with MiXCR anew, one entry per CDR3 protein. Seen here are about 97,000 distinct CDR3 sequences, 6% observed once, and the top ten hold 6.1%. Sample: PBMCs, mostly from graft donor cells, taken 60 days after TCRalphabeta/CD19-depleted stem cell transplant. The receptors stem from a female patient aged 2-10 years who had a stem cell transplant for Fanconi anemia, so the T cells may come from the graft donor.

This clonotype was counted only a few times. The rearrangement links TRBV29-1 to TRBJ2-3, with TRBD2 identical over 9 bases. Germline V gene sequence: CDR1 SQVTM, CDR2 ANQGSEA. The ends lost 7 bases at V and 1 base at J; junction bases unmatched: 3. The CDR3 sequence is 13 residues long. The CDR3 DNA sequence: TGCAGCGCCGTAGCGGGAGGCACAGATACGCAGTATTTT. It encodes CSAVAGGTDTQYF.

This clonotype was observed many times. The chain combines TRBV11-2 with TRBJ2-4; D is tentatively TRBD1 or TRBD2 (5 bases each). Germline assignment: CDR1 SGHAT and CDR2 FQNNGV. The CDR3 loop spans 20 amino acids. V was cut by 3 bases and J by 1 base, with 25 bases left in between. CDR3 coding DNA: TGTGCCAGCAGCTTCTTTCCCCGGGACGCTCATCATCTGGCCAAAAACATTCAGTACTTC. Protein sequence: CASSFFPRDAHHLAKNIQYF.

This clonotype appeared many times. J is TRBJ2-5 and V is TRBV28; D is uncertain. The V and J ends lost 4 bases and 0 bases respectively, with 15 bases between them. The germline gives CDR1 MDHEN, CDR2 SYDVKM. This CDR3 has 16 amino acids. The DNA of the CDR3 is TGTGCCAGCAGTTCCAGAAAAGGTCGGGACCAAGAGACCCAGTACTTC. Translation gives CASSSRKGRDQETQYF. Combining the CDR3 with reference TRBV28 and TRBJ2-5 gives the whole variable domain DVKVTQSSRYLVKRTGEKVFLECVQDMDHENMFWYRQDPGLGLRLIYFSYDVKMKEKGDIPEGYSVSREKKERFSLILESASTNQTSMYLCASSSRKGRDQETQYFGPGTRLLVL.

J is TRBJ1-1 and V is TRBV2; tentatively, D is TRBD1 (6 bases). V dropped 4 bases and J dropped 11 bases, with 23 bases sitting between them. The CDR3 has 15 residues. CDR1 is SNHLY and CDR2 is FYNNEI in the germline V gene. The CDR3 region has the DNA TGTGCCAGCAGTGTGGACGGGGGGCACCCCCGGGGGGCTTTCTTT. This sequence encodes CASSVDGGHPRGAFF.

This clonotype appeared many times. The V call is TRBV18, the J call TRBJ2-7, with D unclear. Looked up from germline, CDR1 is KGHSH and CDR2 is LQKENI. V shed 2 bases and J shed 1 base, with 6 bases lying between them. The CDR3 runs 13 residues. The DNA for the CDR3 is TGTGCCAGCTCACCAGGGCAGTCCTACGAGCAGTACTTC. This translates into CASSPGQSYEQYF.

This clonotype was seen ten or more times. The V gene is TRBV30, the J gene TRBJ2-7; 8 bases are shared with TRBD2. Per germline, CDR1 GTSNPN and CDR2 SVGIG (reference sequence). V shed 7 bases and J 8 bases; nucleotides not matched to a gene: 4. The CDR3 length is 10 residues. The CDR3 is CASGGPKQYF. CDR3 sequence (DNA): TGTGCCTCGGGGGGGCCCAAGCAGTACTTC. The full variable domain, with the rest looked up from reference TRBV30 and TRBJ2-7, is SQTIHQWPATLVQPVGSPLSLECTVEGTSNPNLYWYRQAAGRGLQLLFYSVGIGQISSEVPQNLSASRPQDRQFILSSKKLLLSDSGFYLCASGGPKQYFGPGTRLTVT.

The sample holds many counts of this clonotype. The rearrangement uses TRBV3-1 and TRBJ2-1; 11 nucleotides align to TRBD2. This CDR3 is 18 amino acids long. The germline V gene encodes CDR1 LGHDT and CDR2 YNNKEL (reference sequence). Unmatched junction bases numbered 7, after V lost 3 bases and J lost 0 bases. The CDR3 nucleotides are TGTGCCAGCAGCCAGGCCGCCGGGACTAGCGGCTCCTACAATGAGCAGTTCTTC. Protein product: CASSQAAGTSGSYNEQFF.

The chain couples TRBV20-1 to TRBJ2-5; D ambiguous. Between the trimmed V and J ends, which lost 3 bases and 5 bases, there was a span of 10 bases. In germline, CDR1 is DFQATT, CDR2 SNEGSKA (reference sequence). The CDR3 loop spans 12 amino acids. Here the CDR3 DNA reads TGCAGTGCTAGGGAGCTGAGGGAGACCCAGTACTTC. Translating it yields CSARELRETQYF.

This clonotype was counted a few times. The chain carries TRBV20-1 and TRBJ2-7; TRBD2 aligns across 8 bases. Germline CDR1 reads DFQATT; CDR2 reads SNEGSKA (reference sequence). This CDR3 is 15 amino acids long. Germline trimming cut 3 bases from V and 2 bases from J; bases unmatched to any gene: 9. CDR3 bases: TGCAGTGCTAGGACCCTTGGCGGGAGGACCTACGAGCAGTACTTC. Translated, it gives CSARTLGGRTYEQYF.

This clonotype was recorded at least ten times. This rearrangement joins TRBV12-3 or TRBV12-4 to TRBJ2-1, with 9 bases aligning to TRBD1. The CDR3 runs to 14 residues. With 6 bases clipped from V and 7 bases from J, the junction kept 7 bases outside the gene matches. DNA of the CDR3: TGTGCCAGCAGATTACAGGGGGCGCTAAATGAGCAGTTCTTC. Translation gives CASRLQGALNEQFF.

At least ten counts were recorded for this clonotype. The chain combines TRBV28 with TRBJ2-7, with D perhaps matching TRBD2 (6 bases). Germline-derived CDR1 and CDR2 are MDHEN and SYDVKM. The CDR3 runs 15 residues. V was trimmed by 4 bases and J by 0 bases, leaving 13 bases between them. The CDR3 DNA reads as TGTGCCAGCAGTTATCCCGGGACTGCCTCCTACGAGCAGTACTTC. Translating gives CASSYPGTASYEQYF.

The sample holds many counts of this clonotype. The chain carries TRBV11-2 and TRBJ1-1, with no clear D. CDR1 is SGHAT, CDR2 FQNNGV, per germline. The CDR3 runs 14 residues. V gave up 1 base and J gave up 0 bases, with 6 bases separating them. CDR3 sequence reads: CASSLGFLNTEAFF. For the CDR3, the DNA is TGTGCCAGCAGCTTAGGTTTTTTGAACACTGAAGCTTTCTTT.

In its sample, this clonotype was seen many times. The rearrangement uses TRBV20-1 and TRBJ1-4, with D perhaps TRBD1 (5 bases). The germline V and J ends were trimmed by 3 bases and 4 bases, with 12 bases remaining between them. This CDR3 is 14 amino acids long. Germline V gene data show CDR1 as DFQATT and CDR2 as SNEGSKA (reference sequence). This chain's CDR3 is CSASFGGVNEKLFF. CDR3 bases: TGCAGTGCTAGTTTCGGGGGGGTTAATGAAAAACTGTTTTTT.

This chain connects TRBV5-5 to TRBJ2-2; D is ambiguous. V lost 2 bases and J 5 bases, leaving 13 bases between the germline ends. This CDR3 comprises 15 residues. Germline V lookup: CDR1 SGHKS, CDR2 YYEKEE (reference sequence). In DNA, the CDR3 is TGTGCCAGCAGCTTAGACGGGCGCATTACCGGGGAGCTGTTTTTT. Its protein product is CASSLDGRITGELFF.

Many counts were recorded for this clonotype. In nucleotides, the CDR3 is TGTGCCAGCAGCTGGACAGGGGGGTACGAGCAGTACTTC. The encoded protein is CASSWTGGYEQYF. V is TRBV7-3 and J is TRBJ2-7; 10 nucleotides agree with TRBD1. CDR1 and CDR2 (germline): SGHTA, FQGTGA. V was pared by 4 bases and J by 4 bases, with 1 base of the junction left unmatched. This CDR3 is 13 amino acids long. The full variable domain, rest sourced from reference TRBV7-3 and TRBJ2-7, is GAGVSQTPSNKVTEKGKYVELRCDPISGHTALYWYRQSLGQGPEFLIYFQGTGAADDSGLPNDRFFAVRPEGSVSTLKIQRTERGDSAVYLCASSWTGGYEQYFGPGTRLTVT.